This T cell receptor beta chain was identified in a study of OX40 agonist ivuxolimab in advanced cancers. Study at large: Those enrolled were 80% to 85% male, with a mean age of roughly 60 years and ages from 23 to 79.

Germline V gene sequence: CDR1 MGHRA, CDR2 YSYEKL. V was pared by 5 bases and J by 3 bases, with 10 bases of the junction left unmatched. The CDR3 runs to 16 residues. Generated by immunoSEQ multiplex PCR, the TCRdb table keeps only in-frame clones and is missing some. In the table there are around 76,000 clones, approximately 91% of which are singletons. The TCR sequence derives from an adult with an advanced solid tumor such as melanoma, head and neck, liver or kidney cancer. The rearrangement uses TRBV4-1 and TRBJ2-1; 7 bases fit TRBD2. The source was CD4+ or CD8+ T cells sorted from blood, collected in a trial of the OX40 agonist ivuxolimab. For the CDR3, the DNA is TGCGCCAGCAGCTCTATGGGCCAGCGGGACTACAATGAGCAGTTCTTC. Protein: CASSSMGQRDYNEQFF.